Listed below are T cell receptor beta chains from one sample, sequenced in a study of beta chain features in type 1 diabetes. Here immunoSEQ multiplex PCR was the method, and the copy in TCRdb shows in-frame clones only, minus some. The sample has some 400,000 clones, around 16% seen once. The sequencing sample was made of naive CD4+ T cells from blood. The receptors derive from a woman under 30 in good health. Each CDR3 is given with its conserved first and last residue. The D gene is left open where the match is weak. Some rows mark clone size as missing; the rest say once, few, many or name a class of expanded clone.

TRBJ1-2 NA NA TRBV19 TGTGCCAGTATCATAGACAGTACCGCCTATGGCTACACCTTC CASIIDSTAYGYTF
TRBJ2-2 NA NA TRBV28 TGTGCCAGCAGTTACAGTACCGGGGAGCTGTTTTTT CASSYSTGELFF
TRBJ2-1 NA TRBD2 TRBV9 TGTGCCAGCAGCGAATACTCCGGGACTAGCTATGAGCAGTTCTTC CASSEYSGTSYEQFF
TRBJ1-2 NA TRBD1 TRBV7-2 TGTGCCAGCAGCTTAGACAGGGGTTATGGCTACACCTTC CASSLDRGYGYTF
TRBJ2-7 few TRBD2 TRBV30 TGTGCCTGGAGTCCCTGGACTAGCGGGGACTCCTACGAGCAGTACTTC CAWSPWTSGDSYEQYF
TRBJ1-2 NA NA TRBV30 TGTGCCTGGAGTGTGACGCTCAGGGGCTATGGCTACACCTTC CAWSVTLRGYGYTF
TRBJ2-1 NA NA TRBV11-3 TGTGCCAGCAGCTCCACTAGCCGTCAGTTCTTC CASSSTSRQFF
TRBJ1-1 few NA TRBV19 TGTGCCAGTGAACACAGGGTCCAAGCTTTCTTT CASEHRVQAFF
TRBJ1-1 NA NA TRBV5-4 TGTGCCAGCAGCTCCAAGGGGATTGACACTGAAGCTTTCTTT CASSSKGIDTEAFF
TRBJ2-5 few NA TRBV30 TGTGCCTGGAGTGTGGGCCCCAAGACCCAGTACTTC CAWSVGPKTQYF
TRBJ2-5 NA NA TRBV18 TGTGCCAGCGCACCTTTCGAACCGGGAGCTGGAGAGACCCAGTACTTC CASAPFEPGAGETQYF
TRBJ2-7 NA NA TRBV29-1 TGCAGCGTTGCAAACAGAAACTCCTACGAGCAGTACTTC CSVANRNSYEQYF
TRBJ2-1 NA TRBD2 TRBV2 TGTGCCAGCGCGGGACTAGCGCTCGATGAGCAGTTCTTC CASAGLALDEQFF
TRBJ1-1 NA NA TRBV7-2 TGTGCCAGCAGCCGTATATGGACAGCGATGAACACTGAAGCTTTCTTT CASSRIWTAMNTEAFF
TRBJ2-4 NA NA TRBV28 TGTGCCAGCAGCTCCAGCGCAGGGAGGAGGGACATTCAGTACTTC CASSSSAGRRDIQYF
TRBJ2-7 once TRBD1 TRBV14 TGTGCCAGCAGCCACGGACTTCCGGGACAGGAAAGCGAGCAGTACTTC CASSHGLPGQESEQYF
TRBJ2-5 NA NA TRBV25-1 TGTGCCAGCAGTGAAGGCGGATTCCAAGAGACCCAGTACTTC CASSEGGFQETQYF
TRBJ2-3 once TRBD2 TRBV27 TGTGCCAGCAGTTCCCCCGCCGGGAGGGCCTTGGGTGATACGCAGTATTTT CASSSPAGRALGDTQYF
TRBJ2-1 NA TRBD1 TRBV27 TGTGCCAGCAGAACAGGGGGCGGGATGAATGAGCAGTTCTTC CASRTGGGMNEQFF
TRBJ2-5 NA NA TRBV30 TGTGCCTCCTCGAGGGGGGGGCGGGAGACCCAGTACTTC CASSRGGRETQYF
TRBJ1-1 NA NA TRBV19 TGTGCCAGTAGTATACCAAACATGAACACTGAAGCTTTCTTT CASSIPNMNTEAFF
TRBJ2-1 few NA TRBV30 TGTGCCTGGAGCTTGTGGAGAGGGTCCTACAATGAGCAGTTCTTC CAWSLWRGSYNEQFF
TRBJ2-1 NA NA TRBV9 TGTGCCAGCAGCGTAGGTCCATCCTACAATGAGCAGTTCTTC CASSVGPSYNEQFF
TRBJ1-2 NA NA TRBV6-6 TGTGCCAGCAGTCGCCTGACAGGCCCGGACGATGGCTACACCTTC CASSRLTGPDDGYTF
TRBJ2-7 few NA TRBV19 TGTGCCAGTAGTATCGGGCCTAGCTCCGAGCAGTACTTC CASSIGPSSEQYF
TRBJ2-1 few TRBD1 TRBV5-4 TGTGCCAGCAGTCAGGGGGAGAACTCCTACAATGAGCAGTTCTTC CASSQGENSYNEQFF